This T cell receptor beta chain is drawn from a study of T cell responses to AZD1222 COVID-19 vaccine. Trimming stripped 5 bases from V and 7 bases from J, with 15 bases between. Germline CDR1 reads SNHLY; CDR2 reads FYNNEI. This CDR3 is built from 15 residues. The repertoire was sequenced with immunoSEQ multiplex PCR; TCRdb's copy has only in-frame clones and lacks some. The sample has hundreds of thousands of clones; 85% to 95% are singletons. This clone occurred once. V usage is TRBV2 and J usage is TRBJ1-6; possibly TRBD1 for D (5 bases). The starting material was peripheral blood, obtained on day 0 of MenACWY control vaccination. The sequence was obtained from an adult in good health. The CDR3 loop is CASSLSQGGNSPLHF. CDR3 in DNA: TGTGCCAGCAGTTTGTCGCAGGGAGGAAATTCACCCCTCCACTTT.